Reported below is one TCR beta chain. The antigen remains undetermined. Losses at the gene ends were 1 base for V and 5 bases for J; bases not matched to a gene: 4. This CDR3 is built from 15 residues. Germline CDR1 is LGHNA and CDR2 is YSLEER. The data derive from a study of cytomegalovirus exposure and HLA in healthy donors. The wider study: HLA-typed donors were the source of approximately 80 million unique TCRs, which an early data release held. Findings of the study overall: A prior analysis recorded that most TCR beta V segments were productive about 87% or about 30% of the time. Associated with cytomegalovirus, according to the listing, were 150 to 200 TCR beta chains.

Both 60 Vbeta primers and 13 Jbeta primers went into the PCR. TCRdb's table, derived via immunoSEQ multiplex PCR, lists solely in-frame clones and lacks some. The table for this sample gives tens of thousands of clones. The sample comprised PBMCs. The chain links TRBV4-3 to TRBJ2-1, with 8 bases identical to TRBD2. The sequence was obtained from a man aged 50-60 years in good health and CMV-seropositive. CDR3 nucleotides: TGCGCCAGCAGCCAAGTTTGGACTAGCAACAATGAGCAGTTCTTC. Translating it yields CASSQVWTSNNEQFF.